This T cell receptor (beta chain) appears in the sequencing data of a study of shared clonotypes between healthy human individuals. Turning to the study itself: The study enrolled two women and a few men aged 18 to 49. Broader study findings: The study sampled only blood, and tissue repertoires likely differ.

This clone was seen a single time. Its cognate antigen is unknown. The CDR3 has 13 residues. V was shortened by 3 bases and J by 1 base, with 7 bases between the two germline ends. Germline lookup yields CDR1 MNHEY and CDR2 SMNVEV (reference sequence). Only in-frame clones appear in the TCRdb table, and some are missing; sequencing was by immunoSEQ multiplex PCR. The sample gives 2 million to 3 million clones, 93% of which show up once; approximately 0.36% is in the top ten. Sequencing was performed on naive CD4+ T cells from PBMCs. Regarding subset: CD45RA+ positively selected. The rearrangement uses TRBV27 and TRBJ2-7; D is ambiguous. The receptor comes from a man between 18 and 29 years old in good health. Some clones in this sample may be carry-over from other donors' samples. CDR3 loop: CASSLFGSYEQYF. CDR3 coding DNA: TGTGCCAGCAGTTTGTTCGGTTCCTACGAGCAGTACTTC.